The 17 T cell receptor beta chains presented below share a single source sample, sequenced in a study of somatic mutations in cytotoxic T cells in rheumatoid arthritis. Repertoires were generated with immunoSEQ multiplex PCR, while TCRdb's copy carries only in-frame clones and drops some. This sample has 15,000 to 20,000 clones, with around four fifths found just once. Sequencing was performed on CD8+ T cells sorted from blood. The source of these receptors is an adult with rheumatoid arthritis.

The chain has TRBV13 and TRBJ2-1; D unresolved. Germline values: CDR1 PRHDT, CDR2 FYEKMQ (reference sequence). The CDR3 is 13 residues long. Deletions cut 1 base from V and 7 bases from J, with 8 bases between. In DNA, the CDR3 is TGTGCCAGCAGCTTAGCGGTGGGGAATGAGCAGTTCTTC. It yields the protein CASSLAVGNEQFF.

The rearrangement joins TRBV18 to TRBJ2-1; D perhaps matches TRBD1 (6 bases). CDR1 and CDR2 (germline): KGHSH, LQKENI. The V end was cut by 5 bases, the J end by 7 bases, with 9 bases between. CDR3 length: 12 residues. The CDR3 protein is CASSWTVNEQFF. In DNA, the CDR3 is TGTGCCAGCTCATGGACAGTTAATGAGCAGTTCTTC. Full variable domain (missing parts from reference TRBV18 and TRBJ2-1): NAGVMQNPRHLVRRRGQEARLRCSPMKGHSHVYWYRQLPEEGLKFMVYLQKENIIDESGMPKERFSAEFPKEGPSILRIQQVVRGDSAAYFCASSWTVNEQFFGPGTRLTVL.

The gene calls are TRBV27 and TRBJ1-1, with TRBD1 identical over 7 bases. The CDR3 is 14 amino acids. The germline V gene has CDR1 MNHEY and CDR2 SMNVEV (reference sequence). The V and J ends lost 5 bases and 3 bases, in that order; junction bases with no gene match: 6. The CDR3 here is CASSGTDDYTEAFF. The CDR3 nucleotides are TGTGCCAGCAGTGGGACAGACGATTACACTGAAGCTTTCTTT.

The chain joins TRBV7-7 to TRBJ2-3, with D tentatively TRBD2 (6 bases). Germline V CDR1 and CDR2: SSHAT, FNYEAQ (reference sequence). The ends were cut back, 5 bases at V and 0 bases at J, with 12 bases in the middle. The CDR3 consists of 15 residues. This chain's CDR3 is CASSLRSGSTDTQYF. CDR3 bases: TGTGCCAGCAGCCTACGAAGCGGGAGCACAGATACGCAGTATTTT.

This clone was seen more than once but under ten times. The chain uses TRBV21-1 and TRBJ1-2. TRBV21-1 is recorded as a pseudogene. The CDR3 contains 15 residues. The CDR3 DNA is TGTGCCAGCAGCAAAAAGCGGCAATCCTCTTATGGCTACACCTTC. Translated: CASSKKRQSSYGYTF.

On this clone: Its ends do not fully match the called genes, so a read error is possible. The same CDR3 also results from other DNA sequences found in this sample. The genes are TRBV7-7 and TRBJ1-1; unclear D gene. This CDR3 has 13 residues. CDR1 SSHAT and CDR2 FNYEAQ come from the germline V gene (reference sequence). CDR3 nucleotides: TGTGCTAGCAGCTTAGGAACGAACACTGAAGCTTTCTTT. Translating it yields CASSLGTNTEAFF.

V gene TRBV5-4 combines with J gene TRBJ2-1, with D unresolved. Germline values: CDR1 SGHNT, CDR2 YYREEE (reference sequence). The CDR3 has 12 residues. V was trimmed by 0 bases and J by 7 bases, leaving 5 bases between them. The CDR3 DNA reads TGTGCCAGCAGCTTGGGGCAGAATGAGCAGTTCTTC. It encodes CASSLGQNEQFF.

J is TRBJ2-4 and V is TRBV6-1; D gene uncertain. Germline CDR1 and CDR2: MNHNS and SASEGT. CDR3 length equals 13 residues. V lost 0 bases to trimming and J lost 8 bases, with 8 bases between them. For the CDR3, the DNA is TGTGCCAGCAGTGAAGCGCCCTTATACATTCAGTACTTC. Amino acids: CASSEAPLYIQYF.

This chain uses TRBV11-2 with TRBJ2-1, with 12 bases that match TRBD2. CDR1 is SGHAT and CDR2 is FQNNGV in the germline V gene. The CDR3 consists of 17 residues. The J segment lost 2 bases and the V segment lost 5 bases, leaving 7 bases of the junction unmatched. CDR3 in DNA: TGTGCCAGCAGCCATGGGACTAGCGGGTATCCCTACAATGAGCAGTTCTTC. Translation gives CASSHGTSGYPYNEQFF.

The chain carries TRBV7-9 and TRBJ2-4; 9 bases fit TRBD1. The CDR3 sequence is 12 residues long. In germline, CDR1 is SEHNR, CDR2 FQNEAQ (reference sequence). V lost 10 bases, J lost 8 bases, and 6 bases stayed unmatched. CDR3 in amino acids: CATTGGADIQYF. The CDR3, as DNA: TGTGCCACCACAGGGGGCGCAGACATTCAGTACTTC.

In this sample, this clone turned up a few times. The J gene is TRBJ2-7, the V gene TRBV7-9, with no clear D. The CDR3 is made up of 11 amino acids. Germline V gene sequence: CDR1 SEHNR, CDR2 FQNEAQ (reference sequence). With 5 bases removed from V and 8 bases from J, the gap between germline ends came to 10 bases. CDR3: CASSPRFQQYF. The CDR3 DNA sequence: TGTGCCAGCAGCCCGAGGTTTCAGCAGTACTTC.

V and J are TRBV6-1 and TRBJ2-7; D is tentatively TRBD1 or TRBD2 (5 bases each). The CDR3 extends over 15 amino acids. V was pared by 1 base and J by 5 bases, with 15 bases between. Germline V gene sequence: CDR1 MNHNS, CDR2 SASEGT. The CDR3 reads CASSEGTGGWDEQYF. For the CDR3, the DNA is TGTGCCAGCAGTGAAGGCACAGGAGGATGGGACGAGCAGTACTTC.

This chain joins TRBV4-1 and TRBJ1-1; D uncertain. Germline V gene sequence: CDR1 MGHRA, CDR2 YSYEKL. CDR3 length: 13 amino acids. With 2 bases removed from V and 1 base from J, the gap between germline ends came to 5 bases. CDR3 nucleotides: TGCGCCAGCAGCCAACCGACGAACACTGAAGCTTTCTTT. It encodes CASSQPTNTEAFF.

The chain combines TRBV23-1 with TRBJ1-4; D not resolved. TRBV23-1 carries the ORF label, with uncertain function. The V gene lost 7 bases and the J gene lost 5 bases, with 17 bases spanning the gap. The CDR3 has 15 residues. The CDR3: CASTRAFGGNEKLFF. For the CDR3, the DNA is TGCGCCAGCACACGGGCCTTTGGCGGCAATGAAAAACTGTTTTTT.

This sequence joins TRBV7-9 and TRBJ2-7, with D possibly being TRBD1 or TRBD2 (5 bases each). V lost 3 bases and J 1 base, leaving 13 bases between the germline ends. The CDR3 is 15 residues long. CDR1 and CDR2 (germline): SEHNR, FQNEAQ (reference sequence). The CDR3 DNA sequence: TGTGCCAGCAGCTTGGGACCCGCTCGTTCCTACGAGCAGTACTTC. It encodes CASSLGPARSYEQYF.

This clone was detected a few times. The V gene is TRBV27, the J gene TRBJ1-1; unclear D gene. The CDR3 totals 13 residues. Germline V gene lookup returns CDR1 MNHEY and CDR2 SMNVEV (reference sequence). The V gene lost 5 bases and the J gene lost 2 bases, with 9 bases spanning the gap. CDR3 DNA: TGTGCCAGCAGTCACAAGATTAACACTGAAGCTTTCTTT. Amino acid sequence: CASSHKINTEAFF.

This chain's CDR3 is CASSLWGGTEAFF. CDR3 coding DNA: TGTGCCAGCAGCTTGTGGGGGGGCACTGAAGCTTTCTTT. The chain recombines TRBV5-6 with TRBJ1-1; TRBD1 is a possible D gene (5 bases). In germline, CDR1 is SGHDT, CDR2 YYEEEE. The CDR3 length is 13 residues. Deletions cut 1 base from V and 4 bases from J, with 8 bases between.